These T cell receptor beta chains were read from a single sample in a study of T cells after yellow fever vaccination. Each CDR3 protein gets one entry after TCRdb re-called the 5' RACE reads with MiXCR. The data contain 400,000 or so distinct CDR3 sequences, approximately 10% of them singletons. Sequences were derived from PBMCs, sampled on the day of the first yellow fever vaccination. The source is a man between 18 and 29 years old who received the YFV17D yellow fever vaccine. The CDR3 runs from the conserved cysteine through the conserved F or W. D genes are given only for firm matches. Some rows have no size entry. The others give once, few or many, or a class for an expanded clone.

>TRBD1|TRBJ2-3|TRBV20-1|few
TGCAGTGCTACGGGACAGCTCACAGATACGCAGTATTTT
CSATGQLTDTQYF
>.|TRBJ1-1|TRBV6-2/TRBV6-3|.
TGTGCCAGCAGTATGGGAACTGAAGCTTTCTTT
CASSMGTEAFF
>.|TRBJ2-1|TRBV20-1|many
TGCAGTGCTCCGGACTCAAGAGAGGATGAGCAGTTCTTC
CSAPDSREDEQFF
>.|TRBJ2-1|TRBV7-2|few
TGTGCCAGCAGCTTAGGAGTAGTTGAGCAGTTCTTC
CASSLGVVEQFF
>.|TRBJ2-2|TRBV7-8|many
TGTGCCAGCAGCTCCAGGGCGTCGAACACCGGGGAGCTGTTTTTT
CASSSRASNTGELFF
>.|TRBJ2-3|TRBV7-6|.
TGTGCCAGCAGCCCGATCCGACAAGGCACAGATACGCAGTATTTT
CASSPIRQGTDTQYF
>.|TRBJ2-1|TRBV6-2/TRBV6-3|.
TGTGCCAGCAGTCCCGTGTCGGGCGTTAATGAGCAGTTCTTC
CASSPVSGVNEQFF
>.|TRBJ2-7|TRBV6-2/TRBV6-3|few
TGTGCCACCACCAGTAGGGCCGAGCAGTACTTC
CATTSRAEQYF
>.|TRBJ2-5|TRBV12-3/TRBV12-4|few
TGTGCCAGCAGTAGGGAGGTAGCAGAGACCCAGTACTTC
CASSREVAETQYF
>.|TRBJ2-5|TRBV7-2|.
TGTGCCAGCAGCCTGCACCAATTAGAGACCCAGTACTTC
CASSLHQLETQYF
>.|TRBJ2-1|TRBV20-1|.
TGCAGTGCTAGGTGGGGGTACAATGAGCAGTTCTTC
CSARWGYNEQFF
>.|TRBJ1-4|TRBV19|few
TGTGCCAGTAGTATAGATGGCCCCGGGGGTGAAAAACTGTTTTTT
CASSIDGPGGEKLFF
>.|TRBJ2-5|TRBV7-9|.
TGTGCCAGCAGCCCACCGTCGTTTCGTACTCAAGAGACCCAGTACTTC
CASSPPSFRTQETQYF
>.|TRBJ1-1|TRBV9|few
TGTGCCAGCAGCGGCCCGGACGCCGGCACTGAAGCTTTCTTT
CASSGPDAGTEAFF
>.|TRBJ2-1|TRBV19|.
TGTGCCAGTAGTCCAAGGACAAGGGGGAATGAGCAGTTCTTC
CASSPRTRGNEQFF
>TRBD1|TRBJ2-6|TRBV30|.
TGTGCCCGCGGGACAGGACGACAGCCTTCTGGGGCCAACGTCCTGACTTTC
CARGTGRQPSGANVLTF
>TRBD2|TRBJ2-1|TRBV9|.
TGTGCCAGCAGCCCGGGGACTAGCAGCGATGAGCAGTTCTTC
CASSPGTSSDEQFF
>.|TRBJ1-2|TRBV7-2|few
TGTGCCAGCAGCTTAGAAACGGGCTTCGACTATGGCTACACCTTC
CASSLETGFDYGYTF
>TRBD1|TRBJ2-7|TRBV14|.
TGTGCCAGCAGCCGGGGACAGGGGCCCACTCGGGAGCAGTACTTC
CASSRGQGPTREQYF
>TRBD2|TRBJ2-3|TRBV20-1|.
TGCAGTGCTTCCCCGGCTAGCGGGGGCACAGATACGCAGTATTTT
CSASPASGGTDTQYF
>.|TRBJ1-4|TRBV7-2|few
TGTGCCAGCAGCTTAGGATTGACACCGGCCGGGAGGGAAAAACTGTTTTTT
CASSLGLTPAGREKLFF
>.|TRBJ1-1|TRBV20-1|.
TGCAGTGCCGCATCAGGAGGTGGCACTGAAGCTTTCTTT
CSAASGGGTEAFF
>TRBD2|TRBJ2-3|TRBV3-1|few
TGTGCCAGCAGCCAAGATCAGCTAGCGGGGGCTCAAGATACGCAGTATTTT
CASSQDQLAGAQDTQYF
>TRBD2|TRBJ2-7|TRBV20-1|.
TGCAGTGCTAGTGTTAGCGGGGCCATTGATTACGAGCAGTACTTC
CSASVSGAIDYEQYF